The 19 T cell receptor beta chains in this list originate from one sample, sequenced in a study of post-analysis software for immune sequencing data. Overall study results and limits: In patients, about five TRBV segments were more frequent than in controls, with TRBV5-6, TRBV5-1 and TRBV20-1 among them.

No cognate antigen is known for these TCRs. The library was made from cDNA and included unique molecular identifiers. TCRdb fed the PCR reads into MiXCR, producing one record per CDR3 protein. Of about 460,000 distinct CDR3 sequences detected, 40% to 55% appear once; the ten largest clones hold 9% to 13%. Sample: blood. Receptors originate from a girl between 10 and 17 years old with multiple sclerosis.

The chain recombines TRBV5-1 with TRBJ2-3; D is undetermined. V shed 0 bases and J shed 5 bases, with 4 bases lying between them. The CDR3 consists of 12 residues. Germline CDR1 and CDR2: SGHRS and YFSETQ. CDR3 residues: CASSLDVDTQYF. The CDR3 bases are TGCGCCAGCAGCTTGGATGTAGATACGCAGTATTTT.

This clonotype was counted only a few times. The chain has TRBV10-3 and TRBJ1-5; no clear D. V dropped 6 bases and J dropped 0 bases, with 12 bases sitting between them. The CDR3 is 15 amino acids. The germline gives CDR1 ENHRY, CDR2 SYGVKD. DNA of the CDR3: TGTGCCATCAGGGAGGACGGATATAGCAATCAGCCCCAGCATTTT. Protein sequence: CAIREDGYSNQPQHF.

This chain connects TRBV5-6 to TRBJ1-6; unclear D gene. The ends were cut back, 1 base at V and 0 bases at J, with 8 bases in the middle. CDR3 length equals 16 residues. Germline CDR1 SGHDT, CDR2 YYEEEE. CDR3 in amino acids: CASSLLGSSYNSPLHF. The CDR3 bases are TGTGCCAGCAGCTTGCTCGGGAGCTCCTATAATTCACCCCTCCACTTT.

The CDR3 DNA sequence: TGTGCCAGCAGCCAATCACCGGGGTACTACGAGCAGTACTTC. Translation gives CASSQSPGYYEQYF. This chain links TRBV3-1 with TRBJ2-7; D possibly corresponds to TRBD2 (5 bases). V dropped 2 bases and J dropped 3 bases, with 11 bases sitting between them. Germline loops: CDR1 LGHDT, CDR2 YNNKEL (reference sequence). The CDR3 sequence is 14 residues long.

This clonotype has more than one count but fewer than ten. The chain combines TRBV3-1 with TRBJ2-7, with D possibly TRBD2 on 5 matching bases. Trimming shortened V by 1 base and J by 2 bases, and 12 bases separated the two germline ends. Germline V gives CDR1 LGHDT, CDR2 YNNKEL (reference sequence). CDR3 length equals 15 residues. The CDR3 spells CASSQGVAIPYEQYF. CDR3 DNA sequence: TGTGCCAGCAGCCAAGGGGTAGCGATCCCCTACGAGCAGTACTTC.

The chain is built from TRBV5-1 and TRBJ1-1; D is ambiguous. The germline V and J ends were trimmed by 4 bases and 0 bases, with 7 bases remaining between them. In germline, CDR1 is SGHRS, CDR2 YFSETQ. CDR3 length equals 13 residues. CDR3 in amino acids: CASSTDVNTEAFF. The CDR3 DNA reads TGCGCCAGCAGCACAGACGTGAACACTGAAGCTTTCTTT.

This clonotype has only one observation. This clone may be a read error of a much larger clone one base away. The J gene is TRBJ2-3, the V gene TRBV11-2, with TRBD2 identical over 14 bases. Germline V gene data show CDR1 as SGHAT and CDR2 as FQNNGV. The CDR3 covers 18 residues. The CDR3 region has the DNA TGTGCCTGCAGGCCCACCGCCGGGACTAGCGGGAGAGTGGTTACGCAGTATTTT. It is translated as CACRPTAGTSGRVVTQYF.

The chain couples TRBV7-6 to TRBJ2-7; D might be TRBD1 or TRBD2, each matching 5 bases. Deletions cut 5 bases from V and 0 bases from J, with 14 bases between. Germline-derived CDR1 and CDR2 are SGHVS and FNYEAQ. The CDR3 is made up of 15 amino acids. As DNA, the CDR3 is TGTGCCAGCAGCCCGGGACGACTGAGCTCCTACGAGCAGTACTTC. Protein sequence: CASSPGRLSSYEQYF.

The chain recombines TRBV10-3 with TRBJ2-7, with 7 bases identical to TRBD1. Germline CDR1 reads ENHRY; CDR2 reads SYGVKD. CDR3 length: 14 amino acids. With 7 bases clipped from V and 2 bases from J, the junction kept 8 bases outside the gene matches. The CDR3 protein is CAITTGDPTYEQYF. The CDR3 DNA sequence: TGTGCCATCACTACAGGGGACCCCACCTACGAGCAGTACTTC.

The sample holds a few counts of this clonotype. The chain couples TRBV20-1 to TRBJ2-5, with 8 bases fitting TRBD1. The J call may be faulty, since TRBJ2-7 better matches the DNA end. Germline assignment: CDR1 DFQATT and CDR2 SNEGSKA (reference sequence). The CDR3 spans 12 residues. The CDR3 nucleotides read TGCAGTGCGGATCGGACAGGGCACGAGCAGTACTTC. Translated, it gives CSADRTGHEQYF.

This clonotype was found a few times. This chain connects TRBV12-3 or TRBV12-4 to TRBJ2-1; D gene uncertain. There are 16 residues in the CDR3. With 2 bases removed from V and 0 bases from J, the gap between germline ends came to 11 bases. The CDR3: CASSLREYSSYNEQFF. The CDR3 nucleotides read TGTGCCAGCAGTTTAAGGGAATACAGCTCCTACAATGAGCAGTTCTTC.

This clonotype was counted only a few times. The chain has TRBV6-5 and TRBJ2-5; 9 positions agree with TRBD1. With 7 bases clipped from V and 4 bases from J, the junction kept 7 bases outside the gene matches. Per germline, CDR1 MNHEY and CDR2 SVGAGI. The CDR3 runs to 14 residues. CDR3 residues: CASKRDRAIETQYF. The CDR3 DNA sequence: TGTGCCAGCAAGAGGGACAGGGCCATAGAGACCCAGTACTTC.

The rearrangement joins TRBV4-2 to TRBJ2-1, with no clear D. V was clipped by 4 bases and J by 12 bases, with 19 bases between them. The CDR3 runs to 14 residues. Germline V gene sequence: CDR1 LGHNA, CDR2 YNFKEQ. Here the CDR3 reads CASSPGPEQRSQFF. For the CDR3, the DNA is TGTGCCAGCAGCCCAGGACCAGAGCAGCGATCGCAGTTCTTC.

The chain is built from TRBV20-1 and TRBJ2-3; the D call may be TRBD1 or TRBD2 (7 bases each). The CDR3 runs 17 residues. Germline V gene lookup returns CDR1 DFQATT and CDR2 SNEGSKA (reference sequence). V was pared by 0 bases and J by 4 bases, with 20 bases between. CDR3 coding DNA: TGCAGTGCTAGAGATCCCCGTTCAGGGGGGGTGGCAGATACGCAGTATTTT. It specifies CSARDPRSGGVADTQYF.

This clonotype was seen only a few times. The chain links TRBV7-2 to TRBJ1-1; no reliable D call. The CDR3 consists of 12 residues. Trimming took 6 bases from V and 5 from J, leaving 10 bases between them. Germline CDR1 reads SGHTA; CDR2 reads FQGNSA. CDR3 in DNA: TGTGCCAGCAGATCAGACACGACTGAAGCTTTCTTT. As protein: CASRSDTTEAFF.

The genes are TRBV2 and TRBJ2-4; possible D gene TRBD1, 5 bases. CDR3 length: 14 amino acids. Germline CDR1 SNHLY, CDR2 FYNNEI. The V end was cut by 6 bases, the J end by 0 bases, with 9 bases between. In DNA form, the CDR3 reads TGTGCCAGCAGGCAGGGTGAAGCCAAAAACATTCAGTACTTC. Protein sequence: CASRQGEAKNIQYF.

This sequence joins TRBV28 and TRBJ1-2, with a weak D call TRBD1 (5 bases). This CDR3 is built from 13 residues. Germline lookup yields CDR1 MDHEN and CDR2 SYDVKM. The germline V and J ends were trimmed by 0 bases and 9 bases, with 11 bases remaining between them. The CDR3: CASSLWGTGSYTF. Here the CDR3 DNA reads TGTGCCAGCAGTTTATGGGGGACGGGGAGCTACACCTTC.

V usage is TRBV7-9 and J usage is TRBJ2-1; 7 bases are shared with TRBD2. Germline lookup yields CDR1 SEHNR and CDR2 FQNEAQ (reference sequence). V shed 8 bases and J 5 bases; nucleotides not matched to a gene: 9. The CDR3 spans 14 residues. CDR3 residues: CASYAGGDDNEQFF. The CDR3 DNA follows: TGTGCCAGCTACGCTGGGGGGGACGACAATGAGCAGTTCTTC. Variable domain in full (rest from reference TRBV7-9 and TRBJ2-1): DTGVSQNPRHKITKRGQNVTFRCDPISEHNRLYWYRQTLGQGPEFLTYFQNEAQLEKSRLLSDRFSAERPKGSFSTLEIQRTEQGDSAMYLCASYAGGDDNEQFFGPGTRLTVL.

V is TRBV12-3 or TRBV12-4 and J is TRBJ2-1, with D perhaps matching TRBD2 (6 bases). V dropped 3 bases and J dropped 8 bases, with 14 bases sitting between them. This CDR3 has 14 amino acids. The CDR3 reads CASSFVREWYEQFF. CDR3 nucleotides: TGTGCCAGCAGTTTCGTCCGGGAGTGGTATGAGCAGTTCTTC.